The 2 T cell receptor beta chains below were found in one sample sequenced in a study of control samples from healthy donors and cancer patients. Clones were sequenced by immunoSEQ multiplex PCR, and TCRdb holds only the in-frame ones, with some missing. Of 90,000 to 100,000 clones in the sample, 79% are singletons; the top ten hold 10% to 13%. Sequencing was carried out using blood. These receptors were collected from a woman aged 25-40 years in good health.

This clone showed up just a few times. The chain links TRBV27 to TRBJ1-2; the match to TRBD1 covers 7 bases. Germline assignment: CDR1 MNHEY and CDR2 SMNVEV (reference sequence). The CDR3 sequence is 17 residues long. The trim removed 2 bases at V and 2 bases at J, leaving 11 bases unmatched. The chain's CDR3 is CASSLGHGTAANYGYTF. Here the CDR3 DNA reads TGTGCCAGCAGTTTAGGTCATGGGACAGCAGCCAACTATGGCTACACCTTC.

The rearrangement uses TRBV10-2 and TRBJ1-1; no clear D gene. V lost 5 bases and J 4 bases, leaving 8 bases between the germline ends. Germline V gene sequence: CDR1 WSHSY, CDR2 SAAADI. CDR3 length equals 12 residues. The CDR3 is CASSRVGTEAFF. CDR3 sequence (DNA): TGCGCCAGCAGTAGGGTTGGCACTGAAGCTTTCTTT.